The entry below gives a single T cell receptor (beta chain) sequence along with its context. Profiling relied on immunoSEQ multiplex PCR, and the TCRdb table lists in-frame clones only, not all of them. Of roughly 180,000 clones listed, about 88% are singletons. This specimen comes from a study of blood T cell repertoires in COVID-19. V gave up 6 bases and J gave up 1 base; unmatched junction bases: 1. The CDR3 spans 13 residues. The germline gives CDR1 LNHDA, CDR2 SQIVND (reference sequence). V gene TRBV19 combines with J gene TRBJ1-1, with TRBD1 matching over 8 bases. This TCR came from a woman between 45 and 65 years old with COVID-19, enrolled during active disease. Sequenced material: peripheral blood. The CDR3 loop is CASRTGENTEAFF. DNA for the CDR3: TGTGCCAGTAGGACAGGGGAGAACACTGAAGCTTTCTTT.